Below, one T cell receptor beta chain is given with its context. These data are taken from a study of blood T cell repertoires in COVID-19. This CDR3 comprises 17 residues. Trimming stripped 0 bases from V and 0 bases from J, with 14 bases between. Germline V gene lookup returns CDR1 KGHSY and CDR2 FQNENV. Data came from immunoSEQ multiplex PCR; TCRdb stores just in-frame clones and leaves some out. The repertoire holds 80,000 or so clones, with roughly 84% as singletons. The sequence was obtained from a man between 60 and 75 years old with COVID-19, enrolled during active disease. The chain combines TRBV16 with TRBJ1-1; perhaps TRBD1 as D (6 bases). Sequencing was performed on peripheral blood. CDR3 DNA: TGTGCCAGCAGCCAATCGATGAGAGGGGACATGAACACTGAAGCTTTCTTT. The encoded protein is CASSQSMRGDMNTEAFF.